The sequence of this TCR beta chain was determined in a study of cytomegalovirus exposure and HLA in healthy donors. Primers included in the PCR were 60 Vbeta and 13 Jbeta primers. The table came from immunoSEQ multiplex PCR; TCRdb's copy has only in-frame clones and leaves some out. The repertoire holds tens of thousands of clones, with approximately 65% as singletons. CDR1 and CDR2 from the germline V gene are MGHRA and YSYEKL. Trimming cost V 1 base and J 11 bases, with 18 bases left between them. The CDR3 is 15 amino acids. In this sample, this clone turned up a few times. The specimen was PBMCs. The chain employs TRBV4-1 and TRBJ1-5; tentative D call: TRBD1 (6 bases). This TCR was recovered from a man aged 30 to 39 in good health and CMV-seronegative. The CDR3 loop reads CASSQGLRDTQSQHF. CDR3 DNA sequence: TGCGCCAGCAGCCAAGGACTCCGGGACACCCAGTCCCAGCATTTT.